Listed below are T cell receptor beta chains from one sample, sequenced in a study of T cell responses to AZD1222 COVID-19 vaccine. Sequenced by immunoSEQ multiplex PCR; TCRdb stores in-frame clones only, minus some. The sample shows 95,000 to 150,000 clones, 80% to 90% of them seen only once. The sequences come from peripheral blood, collected on day 0 of AZD1222 vaccination. These receptors all come from an adult in good health. The CDR3 runs from the conserved cysteine through the conserved F or W. Fields, in order: V gene, J gene, clone size, CDR3 protein. Expanded clones are given a class, and other clones once, few, many or no size at all.

TRBV28,TRBJ2-1,.,CASSLSLGGSYNEQFF
TRBV20-1,TRBJ1-2,.,CSASKGGYTF
TRBV30,TRBJ1-6,.,CAWRSPGQGNSPLHF
TRBV9,TRBJ1-1,.,CASSAGDGTEAFF
TRBV12-3/TRBV12-4,TRBJ1-2,.,CASSGQGAVGYTF
TRBV7-9,TRBJ1-2,.,CASSLAQWGDYGYTF
TRBV4-3,TRBJ2-1,.,CASSQEISGRATNEQFF
TRBV2,TRBJ2-5,.,CASTNDRVAETQYF
TRBV4-1,TRBJ1-5,once,CASSWRVAQPQHF
TRBV5-4,TRBJ2-5,.,CASSLPSGGQETQYF